This T cell receptor (beta chain) comes out of a study of memory CD4+ T cells and cytomegalovirus serostatus. On the study more broadly: Of the healthy Belgian adults, roughly ten were CMV seropositive and more than 20 seronegative.

Assay: immunoSEQ multiplex PCR; the TCRdb copy retains only in-frame clones and omits some. The sample gives 56,000 or so clones, around 77% of which show up once; roughly 1.7% is in the top ten. As for this clone: What it binds is unknown.

The sort gate was single viable CD3+CD4+CD8-CD45RO+ cells for memory CD4+ T cells. Overall study results and limits: CMV serostatus prediction reached median AUC around 0.95, or 0.9 with US-trained model.

The sequence was collected from an adult in good health and CMV-seronegative. The source material was memory CD4+ T cells from blood.

The CDR3 is CASSFNLDSYEQYF. The CDR3 region has the DNA TGTGCCAGCAGTTTCAATCTCGACTCCTACGAGCAGTACTTC. The chain carries TRBV27 and TRBJ2-7; the D is unclear. Germline V CDR1 and CDR2: MNHEY, SMNVEV (reference sequence). Trimming shortened V by 3 bases and J by 0 bases, and 9 bases separated the two germline ends. This CDR3 has 14 amino acids.